One sample yielded the 30 T cell receptor beta chains listed below, sequenced in a study of T cells after yellow fever vaccination. Using its own MiXCR run on the 5' RACE reads, TCRdb lists one record per CDR3 protein. The sample lists 300,000 or so distinct CDR3 sequences; 13% were seen once. Here the sequenced sample was CD4+ T cells sorted from PBMCs, taken 45 days after the yellow fever booster vaccination. These receptors all stem from a man between 25 and 39 years old who received the YFV17D yellow fever vaccine.

This clonotype occurred a few times. The genes are TRBV10-3 and TRBJ2-5; D may correspond to TRBD1 or TRBD2 (6 bases each). Germline assignment: CDR1 ENHRY and CDR2 SYGVKD. The CDR3 extends over 14 amino acids. Trimming shortened V by 8 bases and J by 3 bases, and 16 bases separated the two germline ends. DNA for the CDR3: TGTGCCATCTCGGGCAGTAGGGGGGAAGAGACCCAGTACTTC. This codes for CAISGSRGEETQYF.

The CDR3 nucleotides are TGTGCCAGCAACCGAGCAAGCGGGACTAGCACAGATACGCAGTATTTT. It yields the protein CASNRASGTSTDTQYF. The chain uses TRBV6-9 and TRBJ2-3, with 7 bases matching TRBD2. Per the germline V gene, CDR1 is MNHGY and CDR2 is SVAAGI. This CDR3 has 16 residues. The V segment lost 7 bases and the J segment 0 bases; nucleotides outside the gene matches: 10.

This sequence joins TRBV6-2 or TRBV6-3 and TRBJ2-3; a possible D gene is TRBD2 (7 bases). V lost 6 bases, J lost 6 bases, and 28 bases lay in between. Germline loops: CDR1 MNHEY, CDR2 SVGEGT. The CDR3 runs to 18 residues. CDR3 in amino acids: CASRRGGAQVKSSDTQYF. The CDR3 DNA sequence: TGTGCCAGCAGAAGGGGGGGGGCGCAAGTAAAAAGTTCGGATACGCAGTATTTT.

This clonotype occurred a few times. This rearrangement joins TRBV12-3 or TRBV12-4 to TRBJ2-7, with 9 nucleotides matching TRBD2. With 1 base clipped from V and 5 bases from J, the junction kept 6 bases outside the gene matches. The CDR3 totals 15 residues. CDR3 in amino acids: CASSLVSGSRDEQYF. In DNA, the CDR3 is TGTGCCAGCAGTTTAGTTAGCGGGAGCCGCGACGAGCAGTACTTC.

V is TRBV3-1 and J is TRBJ2-2; D perhaps matches TRBD2 (6 bases). The germline V and J ends were trimmed by 4 bases and 4 bases, with 16 bases remaining between them. CDR3 length: 16 residues. Germline V lookup: CDR1 LGHDT, CDR2 YNNKEL (reference sequence). Written as DNA, the CDR3 is TGTGCCAGCAGCCCAACGCGGGGATCGGGCACCGGGGAGCTGTTTTTT. Translated, it gives CASSPTRGSGTGELFF.

The V gene is TRBV5-6, the J gene TRBJ1-5; no definite D call. This CDR3 is 13 amino acids long. The germline gives CDR1 SGHDT, CDR2 YYEEEE. V lost 2 bases to trimming and J lost 2 bases, with 5 bases between them. This chain's CDR3 is CASSFYGNQPQHF. In nucleotides, the CDR3 is TGTGCCAGCAGCTTTTATGGCAATCAGCCCCAGCATTTT.

This clonotype was seen a handful of times. The rearrangement joins TRBV4-2 to TRBJ1-1; D not resolved. V was clipped by 0 bases and J by 0 bases, with 5 bases between them. CDR3 size: 14 residues. Germline CDR1 reads LGHNA; CDR2 reads YNFKEQ. The CDR3 region has the DNA TGTGCCAGCAGCCAAGAGGTGGTGAACACTGAAGCTTTCTTT. Its protein product is CASSQEVVNTEAFF.

This sequence joins TRBV5-1 and TRBJ1-1; D gene uncertain. Germline loops: CDR1 SGHRS, CDR2 YFSETQ. Trimming left V 3 bases short and J 0 bases short, with 9 bases between. The CDR3 consists of 14 residues. CDR3 in DNA: TGCGCCAGCAGCTCGGGCAGCCTGAACACTGAAGCTTTCTTT. It encodes CASSSGSLNTEAFF.

The gene calls are TRBV18 and TRBJ1-5, with D unclear. Germline V gene lookup returns CDR1 KGHSH and CDR2 LQKENI. This CDR3 is 13 amino acids long. Trimming removed 2 bases from V and 4 bases from J, with 6 bases in between. CDR3 sequence reads: CASSPSENQPQHF. The CDR3 bases are TGTGCCAGCTCACCATCGGAAAATCAGCCCCAGCATTTT. Together with reference TRBV18 and TRBJ1-5, the CDR3 gives the full variable domain: NAGVMQNPRHLVRRRGQEARLRCSPMKGHSHVYWYRQLPEEGLKFMVYLQKENIIDESGMPKERFSAEFPKEGPSILRIQQVVRGDSAAYFCASSPSENQPQHFGDGTRLSIL.

V gene TRBV7-2 combines with J gene TRBJ2-1; 10 bases fit TRBD2. The CDR3 extends over 20 amino acids. The V segment lost 3 bases and the J segment 5 bases; nucleotides outside the gene matches: 19. CDR1 SGHTA and CDR2 FQGNSA come from the germline V gene. CDR3 sequence: CASSFAGGASGSLLDNEQFF. CDR3 nucleotide sequence: TGTGCCAGCAGCTTCGCGGGGGGGGCTAGCGGGAGTTTGCTAGACAATGAGCAGTTCTTC.

This clonotype was counted between two and nine times. The CDR3 nucleotides read TGTGCCAGCAGTTCGGGACAGAATTACGAGCAGTACTTC. As protein: CASSSGQNYEQYF. The chain joins TRBV6-6 to TRBJ2-7; TRBD1 matches 7 bases. Germline V gives CDR1 MNHNY, CDR2 SVGAGI (reference sequence). The V gene end was trimmed by 4 bases and the J gene end by 4 bases; junction bases not matched to a gene: 4. This CDR3 region has 13 residues.

This clonotype was seen many times. J is TRBJ2-1 and V is TRBV23-1, with TRBD2 matching over 7 bases. TRBV23-1 is identified as an open reading frame with a role that is uncertain. The V segment lost 0 bases and the J segment 2 bases; nucleotides outside the gene matches: 4. The CDR3 totals 16 residues. As DNA, the CDR3 is TGCGCCAGCAGTCAATCCCCGGGAGGACCCTACAATGAGCAGTTCTTC. Translated, it gives CASSQSPGGPYNEQFF.

V and J are TRBV11-2 and TRBJ2-1; D is ambiguous. CDR1 is SGHAT and CDR2 is FQNNGV in the germline V gene. This CDR3 region has 14 residues. Trimming removed 2 bases at V and 5 bases at J, with 10 bases between. The CDR3, as DNA: TGTGCCAGCAGCTTAATTAGGTCGAACAATGAGCAGTTCTTC. Protein product: CASSLIRSNNEQFF.

Comment on this clonotype: A read error may account for a junction end that differs from germline. V is TRBV5-1 and J is TRBJ2-5, with D tentatively TRBD2 (6 bases). The V gene's germline CDR1 is SGHRS and CDR2 YFSETQ. CDR3 length: 13 amino acids. The CDR3 spells CASTLAGSETQYF. The CDR3, as DNA: TGCGCCAGCACCTTGGCGGGATCTGAGACCCAGTACTTC.

This clonotype has just a few counts. The chain combines TRBV6-2 or TRBV6-3 with TRBJ2-7; D is uncertain. The V end was cut by 2 bases, the J end by 1 base, with 21 bases between. The CDR3 sequence is 18 residues long. Germline V gene sequence: CDR1 MNHEY, CDR2 SVGEGT. As DNA, the CDR3 is TGTGCCAGCAGTTACGAATCTGCAGCGTATTACCCTTCCTACGAGCAGTACTTC. Protein: CASSYESAAYYPSYEQYF.

The chain carries TRBV28 and TRBJ2-5, with D perhaps being TRBD1 or TRBD2 (5 bases each). Trimming cost V 8 bases and J 7 bases, with 8 bases left between them. From germline, CDR1 is MDHEN and CDR2 SYDVKM. The CDR3 is 10 residues long. The CDR3 region has the DNA TGTGCCAGCTGGGGGTGGACCCAGTACTTC. This gives the protein CASWGWTQYF.

In its sample, this clonotype was seen a few times. V and J are TRBV5-4 and TRBJ2-3; 9 nucleotides align to TRBD2. J was trimmed by 0 bases and V by 4 bases; bases with no gene match: 6. The CDR3 spans 16 residues. CDR1 is SGHNT and CDR2 is YYREEE in the germline V gene (reference sequence). CDR3 sequence: CASSDRSGSSTDTQYF. Here the CDR3 DNA reads TGTGCCAGCAGCGACCGTAGCGGGAGCAGCACAGATACGCAGTATTTT.

CDR3 nucleotides: TGTGCCAGCAGCGGACCTCGGACGTACAATGAGCAGTTCTTC. Translated, it gives CASSGPRTYNEQFF. This rearrangement joins TRBV9 to TRBJ2-1; D is ambiguous. V was cut by 3 bases and J by 4 bases, with 11 bases left in between. The CDR3 is made up of 14 amino acids. The germline V gene encodes CDR1 SGDLS and CDR2 YYNGEE. The whole variable domain, filled in from reference TRBV9 and TRBJ2-1, reads DSGVTQTPKHLITATGQRVTLRCSPRSGDLSVYWYQQSLDQGLQFLIQYYNGEERAKGNILERFSAQQFPDLHSELNLSSLELGDSALYFCASSGPRTYNEQFFGPGTRLTVL.

In this sample, this clonotype turned up a few times. J is TRBJ2-2 and V is TRBV6-5, with 12 positions matching TRBD2. Germline-derived CDR1 and CDR2 are MNHEY and SVGAGI. The CDR3 has 17 residues. Trimming cost V 2 bases and J 5 bases; bases outside gene matches: 6. The CDR3 loop is CASSYLASGRGTGELFF. The CDR3 DNA is TGTGCCAGCAGTTACCTGGCTAGCGGGAGGGGAACCGGGGAGCTGTTTTTT.

The rearrangement uses TRBV7-9 and TRBJ2-1, with no clear D. V lost 5 bases and J lost 5, with 13 bases in between. This CDR3 has 14 amino acids. Germline values: CDR1 SEHNR, CDR2 FQNEAQ (reference sequence). CDR3 sequence reads: CASSPPGANNEQFF. DNA for the CDR3: TGTGCCAGCAGCCCTCCGGGCGCTAACAATGAGCAGTTCTTC.

This clonotype was picked up a small number of times. The chain has TRBV4-3 and TRBJ2-2, with D maybe TRBD2 (5 bases). CDR1 is LGHNA, CDR2 YSLEER, per germline. V lost 3 bases and J 2 bases, leaving 13 bases between the germline ends. There are 16 residues in the CDR3. The CDR3 here is CASSHRASRNTGELFF. The CDR3 DNA reads TGCGCCAGCAGCCACCGAGCTAGCAGAAACACCGGGGAGCTGTTTTTT.

This clonotype was found many times. This sequence joins TRBV4-3 and TRBJ2-3; weak D call: TRBD2 (5 bases). The CDR3 contains 15 residues. With 0 bases removed from V and 5 bases from J, the gap between germline ends came to 12 bases. Germline V lookup: CDR1 LGHNA, CDR2 YSLEER. CDR3 region: CASSQDAGVVDTQYF. The DNA of the CDR3 is TGCGCCAGCAGCCAAGATGCCGGGGTAGTAGATACGCAGTATTTT.

The chain joins TRBV7-8 to TRBJ2-7, with a possible D match to TRBD2 (5 bases). Trimming shortened V by 2 bases and J by 5 bases, and 10 bases separated the two germline ends. The germline V gene has CDR1 SGHVS and CDR2 FQNEAQ. The CDR3 totals 13 residues. The CDR3: CASSLPLGDEQYF. The CDR3 coding sequence is TGTGCCAGCAGCTTACCCCTCGGGGACGAGCAGTACTTC. Full variable domain (rest looked up from reference TRBV7-8 and TRBJ2-7): GAGVSQSPRYKVAKRGQDVALRCDPISGHVSLFWYQQALGQGPEFLTYFQNEAQLDKSGLPSDRFFAERPEGSVSTLKIQRTQQEDSAVYLCASSLPLGDEQYFGPGTRLTVT.

This chain uses TRBV4-3 with TRBJ1-1; D gene ambiguous. The CDR3 is made up of 13 amino acids. CDR1 and CDR2 from the germline V gene are LGHNA and YSLEER. The V end was cut by 2 bases, the J end by 5 bases, with 9 bases between. The CDR3 protein is CASSQSGRTEAFF. In DNA, the CDR3 is TGCGCCAGCAGCCAATCCGGAAGAACTGAAGCTTTCTTT.

V gene TRBV2 combines with J gene TRBJ2-2; no reliable D call. The CDR3 consists of 15 residues. Trimming took 4 bases from V and 1 from J, leaving 10 bases between them. Germline V gene data show CDR1 as SNHLY and CDR2 as FYNNEI. CDR3 amino acids: CASSAQTRNTGELFF. CDR3 coding DNA: TGTGCCAGCAGTGCCCAAACAAGGAACACCGGGGAGCTGTTTTTT.

The chain combines TRBV20-1 with TRBJ1-5; no reliable D call. Germline CDR1 DFQATT, CDR2 SNEGSKA (reference sequence). Trimming stripped 0 bases from V and 9 bases from J, with 9 bases between. The CDR3 runs to 12 residues. CDR3 bases: TGCAGTGCTAGAGACGGGGTGCGGCCCCAGCATTTT. Translated: CSARDGVRPQHF.

In its sample, this clonotype was seen a few times. The chain is built from TRBV5-1 and TRBJ2-7; TRBD2 might be the D (6 bases). Germline V gene lookup returns CDR1 SGHRS and CDR2 YFSETQ. Between the trimmed V and J ends, which lost 1 base and 9 bases, there was a span of 26 bases. CDR3 length equals 17 residues. The CDR3 bases are TGCGCCAGCAGCTTGAACCCCAGGGCAGGGACTCACCCTGGGCAGTACTTC. Translating gives CASSLNPRAGTHPGQYF. The full variable domain, in which reference TRBV5-1 and TRBJ2-7 provide the parts outside the CDR3, is KAGVTQTPRYLIKTRGQQVTLSCSPISGHRSVSWYQQTPGQGLQFLFEYFSETQRNKGNFPGRFSGRQFSNSRSEMNVSTLELGDSALYLCASSLNPRAGTHPGQYFGPGTRLTVT.

This clonotype showed up just a few times. The V call is TRBV7-3, the J call TRBJ2-1; TRBD2 might be the D (7 bases). Germline V gives CDR1 SGHTA, CDR2 FQGTGA. This CDR3 region has 15 residues. The V and J ends lost 3 bases and 6 bases respectively, with 15 bases between them. In nucleotides, the CDR3 is TGTGCCAGCAGCTTGGGCGGGGGCAGGCGCAATGAGCAGTTCTTC. Protein sequence: CASSLGGGRRNEQFF.

The V and J genes are TRBV20-1 and TRBJ2-2; D not resolved. V was clipped by 5 bases and J by 0 bases, with 13 bases between them. CDR1 and CDR2 from the germline V gene are DFQATT and SNEGSKA (reference sequence). The CDR3 loop spans 15 amino acids. CDR3 DNA sequence: TGCAGTGCTCGGAAGGGTTTGGCGAACACCGGGGAGCTGTTTTTT. Residues: CSARKGLANTGELFF.

V is TRBV20-1 and J is TRBJ1-1; no clear D gene. This CDR3 is built from 12 residues. V gave up 6 bases and J gave up 8 bases, with 16 bases separating them. CDR1 is DFQATT, CDR2 SNEGSKA, per germline (reference sequence). The CDR3 DNA reads TGCAGTGCCCGGACCGGAAGCTCCGAAGCTTTCTTT. Its translation: CSARTGSSEAFF.